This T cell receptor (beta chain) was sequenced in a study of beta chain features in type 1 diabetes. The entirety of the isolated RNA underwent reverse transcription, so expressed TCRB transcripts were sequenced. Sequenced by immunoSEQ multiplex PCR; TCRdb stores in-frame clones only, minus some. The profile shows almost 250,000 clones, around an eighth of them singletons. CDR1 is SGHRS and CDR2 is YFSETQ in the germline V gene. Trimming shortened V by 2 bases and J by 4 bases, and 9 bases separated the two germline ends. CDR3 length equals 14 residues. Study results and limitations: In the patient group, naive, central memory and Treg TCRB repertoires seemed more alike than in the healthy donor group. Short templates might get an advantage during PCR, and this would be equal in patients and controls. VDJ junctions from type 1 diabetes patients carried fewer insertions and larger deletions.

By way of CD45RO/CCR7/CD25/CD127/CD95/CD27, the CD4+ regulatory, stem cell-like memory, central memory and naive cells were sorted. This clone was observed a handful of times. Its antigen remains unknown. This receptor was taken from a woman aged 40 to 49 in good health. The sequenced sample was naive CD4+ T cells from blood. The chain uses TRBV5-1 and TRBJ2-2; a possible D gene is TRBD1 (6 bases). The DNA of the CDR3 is TGCGCCAGCAGCTTAGGACAGTCCACCGGGGAGCTGTTTTTT. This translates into CASSLGQSTGELFF.